The 12 T cell receptor beta chains reported below all come from one sample, sequenced in a study of beta chain features in type 1 diabetes. The authors reverse transcribed all of the isolated RNA, so sequencing captured expressed TCRB transcripts. This table comes from immunoSEQ multiplex PCR, and its TCRdb copy is limited to in-frame clones, with some not included. The repertoire consists of under 150,000 clones, with 48% occurring once and the leading ten covering approximately 0.4%. Sequenced: Tregs from blood. The receptors shown here come from a man in his late teens or twenties in good health.

The V call is TRBV28, the J call TRBJ2-7, with TRBD2 identical over 7 bases. CDR3 length equals 12 residues. V lost 4 bases to trimming and J lost 5 bases; unmatched junction nucleotides: 2. Germline CDR1 reads MDHEN; CDR2 reads SYDVKM. DNA for the CDR3: TGTGCCAGCAGTTGGGGGGGGAACGAGCAGTACTTC. Encoded protein: CASSWGGNEQYF.

The chain couples TRBV28 to TRBJ1-2; 10 nucleotides align to TRBD1. Germline V CDR1 and CDR2: MDHEN, SYDVKM. This CDR3 contains 17 residues. The V gene end was trimmed by 8 bases and the J gene end by 1 base; junction bases not matched to a gene: 13. DNA of the CDR3: TGTGCCAGCGATAACGTTGGGACAGGGGCTGGTAACTATGGCTACACCTTC. Translating it yields CASDNVGTGAGNYGYTF.

The chain uses TRBV5-1 and TRBJ2-1; D may be TRBD2 (5 bases). CDR3 length: 14 amino acids. Germline-derived CDR1 and CDR2 are SGHRS and YFSETQ. Between the trimmed V and J ends, which lost 1 base and 5 bases, there was a span of 10 bases. Here the CDR3 reads CASSLTGIDNEQFF. Written as DNA, the CDR3 is TGCGCCAGCAGCTTGACGGGGATCGACAATGAGCAGTTCTTC.

The chain uses TRBV5-4 and TRBJ1-1; 9 bases agree with TRBD1. The V gene's germline CDR1 is SGHNT and CDR2 YYREEE (reference sequence). The CDR3 has 15 amino acids. J was trimmed by 0 bases and V by 3 bases; bases with no gene match: 3. The CDR3 DNA follows: TGTGCCAGCAGCTGGGACAGGGCTATGAACACTGAAGCTTTCTTT. It specifies CASSWDRAMNTEAFF.

The chain has TRBV21-1 and TRBJ1-6; the table gives TRBD1 as D, unverified against the DNA. TRBV21-1 is recorded as a pseudogene. The CDR3 is 15 residues long. The CDR3 reads CASNLQGTGNSPLHF. The CDR3 DNA reads as TGTGCCAGCAACTTACAGGGAACGGGGAATTCACCCCTCCACTTT.

The CDR3 protein is CASSQAGRNTGELFF. The CDR3 DNA reads as TGCGCCAGCAGCCAAGCCGGGAGGAACACCGGGGAGCTGTTTTTT. The chain combines TRBV4-3 with TRBJ2-2; tentatively, D is TRBD2 (6 bases). V was shortened by 1 base and J by 1 base, with 7 bases between the two germline ends. The CDR3 is 15 amino acids. Germline values: CDR1 LGHNA, CDR2 YSLEER.

The table lists this clone with a few counts. The V call is TRBV19, the J call TRBJ2-2; 13 bases agree with TRBD2. CDR3 length: 18 residues. Germline V gene data show CDR1 as LNHDA and CDR2 as SQIVND (reference sequence). The V and J ends lost 4 bases and 3 bases, in that order; junction bases with no gene match: 8. CDR3 loop: CASSTPGLAGRHTGELFF. Here the CDR3 DNA reads TGTGCCAGTAGTACCCCGGGACTAGCGGGAAGACACACCGGGGAGCTGTTTTTT.

The chain's CDR3 is CASSKGVLAGSTQYF. The DNA of the CDR3 is TGCGCCAGCAGTAAAGGGGTACTAGCGGGATCTACGCAGTATTTT. J is TRBJ2-3 and V is TRBV4-3, with TRBD2 identical over 10 bases. The V gene's germline CDR1 is LGHNA and CDR2 YSLEER. The V gene end was trimmed by 6 bases and the J gene end by 8 bases; junction bases not matched to a gene: 11. This CDR3 comprises 15 residues.

This sequence joins TRBV7-2 and TRBJ2-5, with TRBD1 as a possible D gene (6 bases). The CDR3 extends over 13 amino acids. Germline lookup yields CDR1 SGHTA and CDR2 FQGNSA. V dropped 2 bases and J dropped 5 bases, with 9 bases sitting between them. Here the CDR3 DNA reads TGTGCCAGCAGCTTATCGAGGGGGGAGACCCAGTACTTC. Residues: CASSLSRGETQYF.

The chain links TRBV5-1 to TRBJ1-1; 8 bases are a match to TRBD1. The CDR3 contains 17 residues. Germline CDR1 and CDR2: SGHRS and YFSETQ. The V gene end was trimmed by 0 bases and the J gene end by 1 base; junction bases not matched to a gene: 8. The CDR3 coding sequence is TGCGCCAGCAGCTTGGACCGGTCAACAGGGGGGAACACTGAAGCTTTCTTT. It yields the protein CASSLDRSTGGNTEAFF.

This clone was picked up one time. The chain links TRBV7-9 to TRBJ1-1, with 7 nucleotides matching TRBD1. The J segment lost 11 bases and the V segment lost 2 bases, leaving 14 bases of the junction unmatched. Germline V gene sequence: CDR1 SEHNR, CDR2 FQNEAQ (reference sequence). There are 15 residues in the CDR3. The CDR3 DNA is TGTGCCAGCAGCTTAACAGGGGATATGGTCTCGGCGGCTTTCTTT. It translates to CASSLTGDMVSAAFF.

This CDR3 reads CASAGAYHTGELFF. The CDR3 nucleotides are TGTGCCAGCGCGGGGGCTTACCATACCGGGGAGCTGTTTTTT. The chain carries TRBV6-5 and TRBJ2-2; perhaps TRBD2 as D (7 bases). V lost 8 bases, J lost 5 bases, and 15 bases lay in between. The V gene's germline CDR1 is MNHEY and CDR2 SVGAGI. This CDR3 comprises 14 residues.